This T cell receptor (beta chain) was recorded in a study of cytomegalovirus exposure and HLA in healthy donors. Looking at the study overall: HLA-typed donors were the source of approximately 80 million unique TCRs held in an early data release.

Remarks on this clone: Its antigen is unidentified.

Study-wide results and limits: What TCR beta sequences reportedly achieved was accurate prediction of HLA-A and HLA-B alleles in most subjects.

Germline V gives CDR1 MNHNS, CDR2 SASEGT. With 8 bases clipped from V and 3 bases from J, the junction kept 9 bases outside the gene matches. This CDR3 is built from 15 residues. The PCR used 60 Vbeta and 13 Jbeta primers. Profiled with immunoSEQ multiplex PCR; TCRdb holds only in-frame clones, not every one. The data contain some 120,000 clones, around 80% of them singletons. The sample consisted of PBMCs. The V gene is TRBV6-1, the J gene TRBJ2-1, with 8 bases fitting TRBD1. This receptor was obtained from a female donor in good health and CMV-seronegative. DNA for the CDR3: TGTGCCAGCGTGGTAGGGACAGGAAGCTACAATGAGCAGTTCTTC. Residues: CASVVGTGSYNEQFF.